This TCR beta chain came from a study of blood T cell repertoires in COVID-19. Study overall: Both acute and convalescent COVID-19 samples were obtained from the United States, Italy and Spain. PBMCs, B-cell-depleted T cells, or T cells were the source of the cDNA or gDNA that made up the material.

Original analysis: Amplification of reference gene primers provided the estimated nucleated cell counts. Using immunoSEQ multiplex PCR, the repertoire was profiled, and TCRdb retains in-frame clones only, with some absent. V and J calls and clone size are those listed in that table; D and trimming were worked out from the DNA. The sample carries tens of thousands of clones, about 90% recorded once. Germline V lookup: CDR1 LGHNA, CDR2 YNFKEQ. CDR3 length equals 14 residues. The J segment lost 3 bases and the V segment lost 3 bases, leaving 1 base of the junction unmatched. Sequencing input: peripheral blood. The V and J genes are TRBV4-2 and TRBJ2-7; 11 nucleotides agree with TRBD1. This sequence was found in a human donor in a cohort sampled during active COVID-19. The CDR3 loop reads CASSQGQGDYEQYF. The CDR3 nucleotides are TGTGCCAGCAGCCAGGGACAGGGGGACTACGAGCAGTACTTC.